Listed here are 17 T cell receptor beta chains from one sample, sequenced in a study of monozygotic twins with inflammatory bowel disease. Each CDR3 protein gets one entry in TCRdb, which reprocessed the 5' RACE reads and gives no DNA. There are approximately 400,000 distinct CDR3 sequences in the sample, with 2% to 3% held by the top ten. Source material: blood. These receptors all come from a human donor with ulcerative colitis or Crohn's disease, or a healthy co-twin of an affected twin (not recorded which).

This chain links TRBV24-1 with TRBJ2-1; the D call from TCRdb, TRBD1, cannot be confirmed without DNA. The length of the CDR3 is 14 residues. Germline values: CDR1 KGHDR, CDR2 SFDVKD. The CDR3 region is CATSEAPPLNEQFF.

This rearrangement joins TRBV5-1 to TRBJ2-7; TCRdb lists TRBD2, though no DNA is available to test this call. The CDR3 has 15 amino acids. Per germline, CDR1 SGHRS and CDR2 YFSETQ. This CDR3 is CASSLGEPYYYEQYF.

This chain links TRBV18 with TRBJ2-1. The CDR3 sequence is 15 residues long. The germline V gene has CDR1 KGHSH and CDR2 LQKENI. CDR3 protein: CASSPPIRETNEQFF.

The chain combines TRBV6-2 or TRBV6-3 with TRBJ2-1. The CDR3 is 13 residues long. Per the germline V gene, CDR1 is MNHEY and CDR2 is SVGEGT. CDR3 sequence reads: CASRRDTYNEQFF.

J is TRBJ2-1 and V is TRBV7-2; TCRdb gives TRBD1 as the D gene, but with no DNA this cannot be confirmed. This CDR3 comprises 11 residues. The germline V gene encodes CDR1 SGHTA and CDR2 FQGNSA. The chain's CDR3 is CASSLEGDQFF.

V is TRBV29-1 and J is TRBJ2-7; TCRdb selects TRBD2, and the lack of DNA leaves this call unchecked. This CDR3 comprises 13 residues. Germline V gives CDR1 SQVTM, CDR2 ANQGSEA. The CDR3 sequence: CSVRLAGVYEQYF.

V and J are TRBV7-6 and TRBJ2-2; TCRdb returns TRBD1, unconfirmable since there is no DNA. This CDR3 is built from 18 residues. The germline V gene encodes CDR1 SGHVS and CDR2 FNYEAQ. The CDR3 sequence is CASSFAPRGVANTGELFF.

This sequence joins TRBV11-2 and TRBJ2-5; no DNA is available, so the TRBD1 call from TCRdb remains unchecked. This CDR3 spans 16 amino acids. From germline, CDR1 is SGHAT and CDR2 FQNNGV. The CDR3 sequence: CASSPEGDRLGETQYF.

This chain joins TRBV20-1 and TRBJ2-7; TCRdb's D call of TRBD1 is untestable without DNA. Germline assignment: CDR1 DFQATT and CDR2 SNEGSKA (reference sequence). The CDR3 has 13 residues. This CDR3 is CSAARGMPYEQYF.

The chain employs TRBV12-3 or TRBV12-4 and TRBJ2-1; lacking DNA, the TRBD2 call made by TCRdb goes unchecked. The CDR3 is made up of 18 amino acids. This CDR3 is CASSFQVWGTSGGNEQFF.

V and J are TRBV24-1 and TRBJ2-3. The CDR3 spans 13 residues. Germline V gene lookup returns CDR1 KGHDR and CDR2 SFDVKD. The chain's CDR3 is CATSSYGADTQYF.

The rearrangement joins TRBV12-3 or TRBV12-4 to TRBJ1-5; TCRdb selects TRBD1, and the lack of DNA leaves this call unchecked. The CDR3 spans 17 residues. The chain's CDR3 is CASSPSGTGTFNQPQHF.

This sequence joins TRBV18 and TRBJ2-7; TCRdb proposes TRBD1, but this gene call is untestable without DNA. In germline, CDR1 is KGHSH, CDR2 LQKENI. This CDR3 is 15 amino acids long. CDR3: CASSPQGDVAYEQYF.

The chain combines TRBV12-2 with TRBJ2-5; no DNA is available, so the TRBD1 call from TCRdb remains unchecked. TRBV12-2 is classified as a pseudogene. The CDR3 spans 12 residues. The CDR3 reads CASRRPVGTQYF.

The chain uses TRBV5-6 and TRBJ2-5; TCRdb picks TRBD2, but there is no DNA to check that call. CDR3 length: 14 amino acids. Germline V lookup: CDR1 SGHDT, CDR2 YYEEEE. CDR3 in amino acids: CASSLSERQETQYF.

Here the CDR3 reads CASSEDFRGPYEQYF. The chain has TRBV6-1 and TRBJ2-7. The CDR3 has 15 residues. Germline V gene sequence: CDR1 MNHNS, CDR2 SASEGT.

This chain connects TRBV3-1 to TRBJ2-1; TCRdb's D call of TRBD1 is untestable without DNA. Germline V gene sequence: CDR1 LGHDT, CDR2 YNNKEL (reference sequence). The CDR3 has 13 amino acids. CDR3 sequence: CASSPTGRNEQFF.